This entry lists 32 T cell receptor beta chains sequenced from one sample in a study of shared clonotypes between healthy human individuals. Method: immunoSEQ multiplex PCR; TCRdb's copy keeps in-frame clones and lacks some. This table holds some 2.1 million clones, 85% to 95% found once. Source material: naive CD4+ T cells sorted from blood. Noted subset: CD45RA+ positively selected. These TCRs come from a man aged 18 to 29 in good health.

This clone was seen ten or more times. Different DNA sequences within this sample yield the same CDR3. The gene calls are TRBV28 and TRBJ1-3; D is ambiguous. Deletions cut 5 bases from V and 4 bases from J, with 6 bases between. Germline V lookup: CDR1 MDHEN, CDR2 SYDVKM. The length of the CDR3 is 12 residues. This chain's CDR3 is CASSLYGNTIYF. The CDR3 region has the DNA TGTGCCAGCAGTCTCTACGGAAACACCATATATTTT. The full variable domain, completed using reference TRBV28 and TRBJ1-3, is DVKVTQSSRYLVKRTGEKVFLECVQDMDHENMFWYRQDPGLGLRLIYFSYDVKMKEKGDIPEGYSVSREKKERFSLILESASTNQTSMYLCASSLYGNTIYFGEGSWLTVV.

This chain uses TRBV5-4 with TRBJ1-5; D remains ambiguous. V lost 0 bases, J lost 5 bases, and 15 bases lay in between. The V gene's germline CDR1 is SGHNT and CDR2 YYREEE (reference sequence). CDR3 length: 16 residues. The CDR3 is CASSLGGGREDQPQHF. As DNA, the CDR3 is TGTGCCAGCAGCTTGGGAGGAGGGAGAGAAGATCAGCCCCAGCATTTT.

As to this clone: The sample holds other DNA sequences that translate to the same CDR3. J is TRBJ2-2 and V is TRBV5-6; no definite D call. The CDR3 sequence is 13 residues long. The V and J ends lost 2 bases and 3 bases respectively, with 5 bases between them. Germline lookup yields CDR1 SGHDT and CDR2 YYEEEE. The CDR3 DNA reads TGTGCCAGCAGCTTAGTCGACACCGGGGAGCTGTTTTTT. It codes for CASSLVDTGELFF. The whole variable domain, remainder taken from reference TRBV5-6 and TRBJ2-2, is DAGVTQSPTHLIKTRGQQVTLRCSPKSGHDTVSWYQQALGQGPQFIFQYYEEEERQRGNFPDRFSGHQFPNYSSELNVNALLLGDSALYLCASSLVDTGELFFGEGSRLTVL.

The J gene is TRBJ1-3, the V gene TRBV5-1; 8 positions agree with TRBD1. Germline V gene data show CDR1 as SGHRS and CDR2 as YFSETQ. Losses at the gene ends were 3 bases for V and 3 bases for J; bases not matched to a gene: 2. The CDR3 runs 14 residues. The CDR3 is CASSSDRGGNTIYF. The CDR3 DNA reads TGCGCCAGCAGCTCCGACAGGGGTGGAAACACCATATATTTT.

This chain uses TRBV5-1 with TRBJ2-5; no clear D gene. Trimming took off 6 bases at V and 3 bases at J, with 6 bases between the two ends. Germline-derived CDR1 and CDR2 are SGHRS and YFSETQ. The CDR3 consists of 11 residues. In DNA, the CDR3 is TGCGCCAGCAAGGTAGAAGAGACCCAGTACTTC. This codes for CASKVEETQYF.

V usage is TRBV9 and J usage is TRBJ2-5, with 10 bases aligning to TRBD2. Looked up from germline, CDR1 is SGDLS and CDR2 is YYNGEE. CDR3 length: 15 amino acids. Unmatched junction bases numbered 8, after V lost 4 bases and J lost 5 bases. In DNA form, the CDR3 reads TGTGCCAGCAGCCAAGCGGGAGGGCCCCTGGAGACCCAGTACTTC. Amino acids: CASSQAGGPLETQYF.

V and J are TRBV10-3 and TRBJ1-1; D remains ambiguous. The CDR3 contains 13 residues. V shed 3 bases and J shed 4 bases, with 9 bases lying between them. Germline lookup yields CDR1 ENHRY and CDR2 SYGVKD. In DNA, the CDR3 is TGTGCCATCAGTGACGGGCTTGGCACTGAAGCTTTCTTT. Translation gives CAISDGLGTEAFF.

The count of this clone is one. V gene TRBV6-1 combines with J gene TRBJ2-7; no clear D gene. The length of the CDR3 is 14 residues. Germline V gene sequence: CDR1 MNHNS, CDR2 SASEGT. V dropped 3 bases and J dropped 2 bases, with 11 bases sitting between them. The CDR3: CASSERSRTYEQYF. The CDR3 region has the DNA TGTGCCAGCAGTGAGCGCAGCCGAACCTACGAGCAGTACTTC.

This clone came up once. Distinct nucleotide sequences in the sample also encode this CDR3. J is TRBJ1-2 and V is TRBV5-1; TRBD1 matches 7 bases. V was pared by 0 bases and J by 2 bases, with 1 base of the junction left unmatched. The CDR3 contains 14 residues. Germline assignment: CDR1 SGHRS and CDR2 YFSETQ. The CDR3 reads CASSLGDRNYGYTF. The CDR3 DNA reads TGCGCCAGCAGCTTGGGGGACAGAAACTATGGCTACACCTTC.

The CDR3, as DNA: TGTGCCAGCAGCTCGCGTAGTTACAGGGGCTCCTACGAGCAGTACTTC. It is translated as CASSSRSYRGSYEQYF. V and J are TRBV7-3 and TRBJ2-7, with 7 bases that match TRBD1. CDR3 length: 16 residues. Trimming at V came to 4 bases and at J to 0 bases, leaving 9 bases not matched to a gene. Germline CDR1 is SGHTA and CDR2 is FQGTGA.

The chain has TRBV6-6 and TRBJ2-5, with D possibly TRBD2 on 5 matching bases. V was pared by 6 bases and J by 1 base, with 12 bases between. The CDR3 extends over 14 amino acids. Germline CDR1 reads MNHNY; CDR2 reads SVGAGI (reference sequence). CDR3 in amino acids: CASSPLAFQETQYF. For the CDR3, the DNA is TGTGCCAGCAGCCCTCTAGCCTTCCAAGAGACCCAGTACTTC.

This chain joins TRBV7-2 and TRBJ2-7; TRBD1 matches 10 bases. Trimming removed 5 bases from V and 7 bases from J; junction bases left unmatched: 11. The CDR3 loop spans 15 amino acids. CDR1 and CDR2 from the germline V gene are SGHTA and FQGNSA. CDR3 nucleotides: TGTGCCAGCAGCCACGCCCCGGGACAGGGGAGAGAGCAGTACTTC. This codes for CASSHAPGQGREQYF. Filled out from reference TRBV7-2 and TRBJ2-7, the complete variable domain reads GAGVSQSPSNKVTEKGKDVELRCDPISGHTALYWYRQSLGQGLEFLIYFQGNSAPDKSGLPSDRFSAERTGGSVSTLTIQRTQQEDSAVYLCASSHAPGQGREQYFGPGTRLTVT.

The V and J genes are TRBV29-1 and TRBJ2-1; D gene uncertain. The germline CDR1 and CDR2 sequences are SQVTM and ANQGSEA. V lost 7 bases and J 0 bases, leaving 13 bases between the germline ends. This CDR3 is built from 14 residues. The chain's CDR3 is CSAPRTRSYNEQFF. In nucleotides, the CDR3 is TGCAGCGCTCCCCGAACCCGCTCCTACAATGAGCAGTTCTTC.

The rearrangement uses TRBV6-5 and TRBJ2-1; 7 nucleotides align to TRBD1. This CDR3 contains 13 residues. Germline assignment: CDR1 MNHEY and CDR2 SVGAGI. The J segment lost 4 bases and the V segment lost 8 bases, leaving 5 bases of the junction unmatched. CDR3 sequence: CASGRGLYNEQFF. Written as DNA, the CDR3 is TGTGCCAGCGGTAGGGGGCTTTACAATGAGCAGTTCTTC.

The rearrangement links TRBV29-1 to TRBJ1-1; D is unresolved. This CDR3 is built from 14 residues. Trimming stripped 0 bases from V and 4 bases from J, with 12 bases between. Germline lookup yields CDR1 SQVTM and CDR2 ANQGSEA. The CDR3 sequence: CSVEEQSGVTEAFF. In nucleotides, the CDR3 is TGCAGCGTTGAAGAGCAGTCCGGGGTCACTGAAGCTTTCTTT.

The rearrangement joins TRBV25-1 to TRBJ2-7; either TRBD1 or TRBD2 may fit D (5 bases each). CDR1 is MGHDK, CDR2 SYGVNS, per germline. Between the trimmed V and J ends, which lost 5 bases and 2 bases, there was a span of 13 bases. CDR3 length: 14 residues. CDR3 residues: CASSSQLGAYEQYF. In DNA form, the CDR3 reads TGTGCCAGCAGTTCCCAACTAGGGGCCTACGAGCAGTACTTC.

The chain has TRBV30 and TRBJ1-1, with D unresolved. The length of the CDR3 is 15 residues. V lost 1 base and J 0 bases, leaving 12 bases between the germline ends. The germline V gene has CDR1 GTSNPN and CDR2 SVGIG (reference sequence). CDR3 protein: CAWSEVYPMNTEAFF. The CDR3 bases are TGTGCCTGGAGTGAGGTTTATCCTATGAACACTGAAGCTTTCTTT. The full variable domain, its missing parts supplied by reference TRBV30 and TRBJ1-1, is SQTIHQWPATLVQPVGSPLSLECTVEGTSNPNLYWYRQAAGRGLQLLFYSVGIGQISSEVPQNLSASRPQDRQFILSSKKLLLSDSGFYLCAWSEVYPMNTEAFFGQGTRLTVV.

V gene TRBV4-3 combines with J gene TRBJ2-3, with a possible D match to TRBD2 (6 bases). Looked up from germline, CDR1 is LGHNA and CDR2 is YSLEER. With 0 bases removed from V and 10 bases from J, the gap between germline ends came to 14 bases. This CDR3 comprises 14 residues. The CDR3 region has the DNA TGCGCCAGCAGCCAAGAGACGGGACTGTCAGCGCAGTATTTT. Protein: CASSQETGLSAQYF.

The V call is TRBV30, the J call TRBJ1-5; a weak D match, TRBD1 (6 bases). The CDR3 has 12 amino acids. Between the trimmed V and J ends, which lost 0 bases and 8 bases, there was a span of 8 bases. Germline V lookup: CDR1 GTSNPN, CDR2 SVGIG (reference sequence). CDR3 nucleotide sequence: TGTGCCTGGAGTGTACCAGGGGAGCCCCAGCATTTT. This codes for CAWSVPGEPQHF.

Here the CDR3 DNA reads TGCGCCAGCAGCTTGCGGGAAGGAGAGACCCAGTACTTC. Protein sequence: CASSLREGETQYF. This rearrangement joins TRBV5-1 to TRBJ2-5, with D perhaps matching TRBD2 (5 bases). The germline V gene has CDR1 SGHRS and CDR2 YFSETQ. This CDR3 is built from 13 residues. Trimming took 1 base from V and 4 from J, leaving 8 bases between them. Full variable domain (rest looked up from reference TRBV5-1 and TRBJ2-5): KAGVTQTPRYLIKTRGQQVTLSCSPISGHRSVSWYQQTPGQGLQFLFEYFSETQRNKGNFPGRFSGRQFSNSRSEMNVSTLELGDSALYLCASSLREGETQYFGPGTRLLVL.

The chain recombines TRBV15 with TRBJ2-7; D gene unclear. With 0 bases removed from V and 5 bases from J, the gap between germline ends came to 17 bases. Germline loops: CDR1 LNHNV, CDR2 YYDKDF (reference sequence). CDR3 length: 16 amino acids. Here the CDR3 DNA reads TGTGCCACCAGCAGAGATTCAAAGGTTGTAAGCGACGAGCAGTACTTC. Translated, it gives CATSRDSKVVSDEQYF.

This chain joins TRBV28 and TRBJ2-7, with a weak D call TRBD1 (5 bases). Trimming took 6 bases from V and 3 from J, leaving 12 bases between them. Germline CDR1 and CDR2: MDHEN and SYDVKM. The CDR3 totals 13 residues. The CDR3 DNA follows: TGTGCCAGCAGGTCGACAGTATACTACGAGCAGTACTTC. It codes for CASRSTVYYEQYF.

The chain employs TRBV5-1 and TRBJ1-3, with D unclear. The CDR3 totals 16 residues. From germline, CDR1 is SGHRS and CDR2 YFSETQ. The V gene lost 4 bases and the J gene lost 4 bases, with 18 bases spanning the gap. In DNA form, the CDR3 reads TGCGCCAGCAGCGTGGCGGGTATAGAGGGAGGAAACACCATATATTTT. Translation: CASSVAGIEGGNTIYF.

The chain links TRBV5-1 to TRBJ1-6; possible D gene TRBD1, 6 bases. The CDR3 has 15 amino acids. Germline V gene lookup returns CDR1 SGHRS and CDR2 YFSETQ. With 7 bases removed from V and 6 bases from J, the gap between germline ends came to 17 bases. The CDR3 region is CASSPGTFSNSPLHF. The CDR3 region has the DNA TGCGCCAGCTCGCCGGGGACATTTTCTAATTCACCCCTCCACTTT.

The chain joins TRBV5-8 to TRBJ2-2; D might be TRBD2 (5 bases). This CDR3 is built from 12 residues. Trimming removed 7 bases at V and 1 base at J, with 5 bases between. Germline CDR1 SGHTS, CDR2 YDEGEE. CDR3 residues: CASAGNTGELFF. In DNA, the CDR3 is TGTGCCAGCGCGGGGAACACCGGGGAGCTGTTTTTT.

This clone was detected once. The rearrangement links TRBV2 to TRBJ1-1; D perhaps matches TRBD1 (5 bases). Germline V gene lookup returns CDR1 SNHLY and CDR2 FYNNEI. The CDR3 length is 15 residues. The ends were cut back, 5 bases at V and 4 bases at J, with 17 bases in the middle. CDR3 coding DNA: TGTGCCAGCAGTCCCCCGGGGCAGCGGGGCACTGAAGCTTTCTTT. Translating it yields CASSPPGQRGTEAFF.

The chain is built from TRBV5-6 and TRBJ2-2, with D perhaps TRBD2 (6 bases). The CDR3 runs 15 residues. Germline V CDR1 and CDR2: SGHDT, YYEEEE. Deletions cut 5 bases from V and 3 bases from J, with 14 bases between. CDR3 in amino acids: CASRAEGTYTGELFF. CDR3 nucleotide sequence: TGTGCCAGCAGGGCAGAGGGGACTTACACCGGGGAGCTGTTTTTT.

The V gene is TRBV4-1, the J gene TRBJ1-2; 10 bases align to TRBD1. The trim removed 0 bases at V and 8 bases at J, leaving 9 bases unmatched. Germline lookup yields CDR1 MGHRA and CDR2 YSYEKL. This CDR3 has 16 amino acids. The CDR3 here is CASSQDVGQGLGGYTF. CDR3 sequence (DNA): TGCGCCAGCAGCCAAGATGTGGGACAGGGGTTAGGGGGCTACACCTTC.

The rearrangement uses TRBV7-2 and TRBJ1-4; a weak D match, TRBD1 (5 bases). V gave up 3 bases and J gave up 3 bases, with 8 bases separating them. This CDR3 is 14 amino acids long. Germline-derived CDR1 and CDR2 are SGHTA and FQGNSA. The CDR3 bases are TGTGCCAGCAGCTTGGAGGGGTCTAATGAAAAACTGTTTTTT. It yields the protein CASSLEGSNEKLFF. Together with reference TRBV7-2 and TRBJ1-4, the CDR3 gives the full variable domain: GAGVSQSPSNKVTEKGKDVELRCDPISGHTALYWYRQSLGQGLEFLIYFQGNSAPDKSGLPSDRFSAERTGGSVSTLTIQRTQQEDSAVYLCASSLEGSNEKLFFGSGTQLSVL.

The V and J genes are TRBV10-3 and TRBJ2-2, with 8 bases matching TRBD1. The ends lost 6 bases at V and 5 bases at J; junction bases unmatched: 8. The CDR3 is 15 residues long. Germline lookup yields CDR1 ENHRY and CDR2 SYGVKD. For the CDR3, the DNA is TGTGCCATCAGGGCACGACAGGGGCCAACCGGGGAGCTGTTTTTT. Its protein is CAIRARQGPTGELFF.

The V call is TRBV9, the J call TRBJ2-2, with a possible D match to TRBD2 (5 bases). V lost 0 bases and J lost 1, with 10 bases in between. The germline gives CDR1 SGDLS, CDR2 YYNGEE. This CDR3 comprises 16 residues. The CDR3 protein is CASSVDHGGNTGELFF. The DNA for the CDR3 is TGTGCCAGCAGCGTAGACCATGGAGGGAACACCGGGGAGCTGTTTTTT.

The rearrangement joins TRBV30 to TRBJ2-5, with 7 positions matching TRBD2. CDR1 and CDR2 (germline): GTSNPN, SVGIG (reference sequence). The V and J ends lost 1 base and 7 bases, in that order; junction bases with no gene match: 9. CDR3 length equals 14 residues. The CDR3 loop reads CAWSDVREGVTQYF. The CDR3 coding sequence is TGTGCCTGGAGTGATGTGAGGGAGGGTGTGACCCAGTACTTC.